The 32 T cell receptor beta chains below come from one sample, sequenced in a study of blood T cell repertoires in COVID-19. Generated by immunoSEQ multiplex PCR, the TCRdb table keeps only in-frame clones and is missing some. The repertoire holds about 200,000 clones, with roughly four fifths as singletons. Sequencing was carried out using peripheral blood. The receptors stem from a woman aged 35 to 49 with acute or convalescent COVID-19.

The rearrangement links TRBV10-3 to TRBJ1-5; a possible D gene is TRBD1 (5 bases). Per germline, CDR1 ENHRY and CDR2 SYGVKD. The CDR3 is made up of 15 amino acids. V lost 5 bases to trimming and J lost 3 bases, with 14 bases between them. CDR3 loop: CAISPGGVDNQPQHF. The CDR3 DNA reads as TGTGCCATCAGTCCGGGGGGGGTAGACAATCAGCCCCAGCATTTT.

The chain joins TRBV5-6 to TRBJ2-1; 10 nucleotides agree with TRBD2. Germline loops: CDR1 SGHDT, CDR2 YYEEEE. The CDR3 sequence is 15 residues long. With V trimmed by 2 bases and J by 6 bases, 5 bases remained unmatched. The CDR3 DNA follows: TGTGCCAGCAGCTTAACTAGCGGGACTGGCAATGAGCAGTTCTTC. Protein product: CASSLTSGTGNEQFF.

The chain links TRBV7-3 to TRBJ2-1, with TRBD2 matching 9 bases. Germline V gene lookup returns CDR1 SGHTA and CDR2 FQGTGA. V dropped 2 bases and J dropped 4; count of bases not matched to a gene: 12. The CDR3 has 18 residues. The CDR3 spells CASSLQAQSGGLYNEQFF. CDR3 nucleotide sequence: TGTGCCAGCAGCTTACAAGCTCAGAGCGGGGGGTTATACAATGAGCAGTTCTTC.

This chain connects TRBV21-1 to TRBJ1-5; the DNA was not compared with TRBD1, the D call given in the table. TRBV21-1 is flagged as a pseudogene. This CDR3 is built from 16 residues. The CDR3 reads CASSKGPGQNNQPQHF. CDR3 coding DNA: TGTGCCAGCAGCAAAGGGCCGGGACAAAACAATCAGCCCCAGCATTTT.

The chain couples TRBV7-2 to TRBJ2-1, with a possible D match to TRBD1 (6 bases). Germline assignment: CDR1 SGHTA and CDR2 FQGNSA. The CDR3 is made up of 12 amino acids. Trimming shortened V by 6 bases and J by 9 bases, and 12 bases separated the two germline ends. The CDR3 region has the DNA TGTGCCAGCAGTTCAGGGGTGGGTGAGCAGTTCTTC. This gives the protein CASSSGVGEQFF.

The V gene is TRBV7-2, the J gene TRBJ2-5; 11 bases line up with TRBD2. Germline V lookup: CDR1 SGHTA, CDR2 FQGNSA. The junction had 5 bases not matched to a gene; V was cut back by 5 bases and J by 3 bases. The length of the CDR3 is 15 residues. This CDR3 is CASSTGLAEEETQYF. The CDR3, as DNA: TGTGCCAGCAGCACGGGACTAGCGGAGGAAGAGACCCAGTACTTC.

The genes are TRBV30 and TRBJ2-1, with TRBD1 matching 8 bases. V lost 3 bases to trimming and J lost 5 bases; unmatched junction nucleotides: 0. Germline loops: CDR1 GTSNPN, CDR2 SVGIG (reference sequence). This CDR3 contains 12 residues. Here the CDR3 DNA reads TGTGCCTGGAGGGACAGGGACAATGAGCAGTTCTTC. This codes for CAWRDRDNEQFF. Combining the CDR3 with reference TRBV30 and TRBJ2-1 gives the whole variable domain SQTIHQWPATLVQPVGSPLSLECTVEGTSNPNLYWYRQAAGRGLQLLFYSVGIGQISSEVPQNLSASRPQDRQFILSSKKLLLSDSGFYLCAWRDRDNEQFFGPGTRLTVL.

The gene calls are TRBV20-1 and TRBJ1-1; D is perhaps TRBD1 (6 bases). V dropped 3 bases and J dropped 4 bases, with 9 bases sitting between them. Germline V gene lookup returns CDR1 DFQATT and CDR2 SNEGSKA (reference sequence). This CDR3 comprises 12 residues. In DNA form, the CDR3 reads TGCAGTGCTAGTAGGGGGATCACTGAAGCTTTCTTT. Translating it yields CSASRGITEAFF.

The chain carries TRBV19 and TRBJ1-2; 8 bases fit TRBD1. J lost 7 bases, V lost 10 bases, and 17 bases had no gene match. The CDR3 extends over 15 amino acids. Germline CDR1 and CDR2: LNHDA and SQIVND (reference sequence). CDR3 DNA: TGTGCCACCCTACTGCGGACAGGGACAGGAGGTGGCTACACCTTC. Its protein product is CATLLRTGTGGGYTF.

Only a few counts were recorded for this clone. This chain uses TRBV5-1 with TRBJ2-7; 7 bases line up with TRBD2. Germline V gene data show CDR1 as SGHRS and CDR2 as YFSETQ. Trimming took 3 bases from V and 0 from J; bases not matched to a gene: 3. The CDR3 runs to 14 residues. CDR3 protein: CASSWVAGSYEQYF. As DNA, the CDR3 is TGCGCCAGCAGCTGGGTAGCGGGCTCCTACGAGCAGTACTTC.

This clone has just a few counts. The chain carries TRBV5-4 and TRBJ1-2; 8 nucleotides align to TRBD1. With 3 bases clipped from V and 5 bases from J, the junction kept 12 bases outside the gene matches. Per germline, CDR1 SGHNT and CDR2 YYREEE (reference sequence). This CDR3 spans 16 amino acids. The CDR3: CASSSFLQTGDYGYTF. CDR3 DNA: TGTGCCAGCAGCTCCTTTCTTCAGACAGGGGATTATGGCTACACCTTC.

The V call is TRBV5-6, the J call TRBJ1-2; TRBD1 aligns across 9 bases. The CDR3 has 14 amino acids. Germline CDR1 SGHDT, CDR2 YYEEEE. V lost 4 bases and J lost 2; bases outside the gene matches: 3. The CDR3, as DNA: TGTGCCAGCAGCGTACAGGGGGCAAACTATGGCTACACCTTC. It encodes CASSVQGANYGYTF.

This clone is a singleton in its sample. The chain employs TRBV7-7 and TRBJ2-1; TRBD2 matches 7 bases. CDR3 length: 15 residues. V lost 5 bases to trimming and J lost 3 bases; unmatched junction nucleotides: 7. The V gene's germline CDR1 is SSHAT and CDR2 FNYEAQ (reference sequence). The CDR3 nucleotides are TGTGCCAGCAGCCAAACTAGCGACCGCTACAATGAGCAGTTCTTC. As protein: CASSQTSDRYNEQFF.

This clone is a singleton in its sample. J is TRBJ2-7 and V is TRBV27; TRBD2 aligns across 9 bases. The CDR3 loop spans 15 amino acids. The V gene end was trimmed by 5 bases and the J gene end by 0 bases; junction bases not matched to a gene: 5. The germline V gene has CDR1 MNHEY and CDR2 SMNVEV (reference sequence). The CDR3 protein is CASSISGGHSYEQYF. DNA of the CDR3: TGTGCCAGCAGTATCAGCGGGGGGCACTCCTACGAGCAGTACTTC.

In its sample, this clone was seen a few times. The rearrangement joins TRBV11-3 to TRBJ1-1, with TRBD1 as a possible D gene (5 bases). This CDR3 has 13 residues. Trimming pared 5 bases from V and 1 base from J, leaving 8 bases between. Germline V gives CDR1 SGHNT, CDR2 YENEEA. The CDR3 reads CASSIQENTEAFF. The CDR3 DNA is TGTGCCAGCAGCATACAGGAGAACACTGAAGCTTTCTTT. Drawing the rest from reference TRBV11-3 and TRBJ1-1, the complete variable domain is EAGVVQSPRYKIIEKKQPVAFWCNPISGHNTLYWYLQNLGQGPELLIRYENEEAVDDSQLPKDRFSAERLKGVDSTLKIQPAELGDSAVYLCASSIQENTEAFFGQGTRLTVV.

This chain connects TRBV27 to TRBJ1-2, with TRBD1 matching over 7 bases. Germline trimming cut 4 bases from V and 2 bases from J; bases unmatched to any gene: 4. CDR1 and CDR2 (germline): MNHEY, SMNVEV (reference sequence). The CDR3 is 14 residues long. CDR3 sequence: CASSWTGDNYGYTF. The CDR3 region has the DNA TGTGCCAGCAGTTGGACAGGTGACAACTATGGCTACACCTTC.

The chain links TRBV5-6 to TRBJ2-1; TRBD2 matches 12 bases. The CDR3 runs 19 residues. Per the germline V gene, CDR1 is SGHDT and CDR2 is YYEEEE. With V trimmed by 1 base and J by 6 bases, 14 bases remained unmatched. The CDR3 nucleotides are TGTGCCAGCAGCTTGCGGGCTAGCGGGGGGGCTGGTCCCCTCAATGAGCAGTTCTTC. It translates to CASSLRASGGAGPLNEQFF.

The chain employs TRBV20-1 and TRBJ2-1; 8 nucleotides line up with TRBD2. Germline lookup yields CDR1 DFQATT and CDR2 SNEGSKA (reference sequence). Unmatched junction bases numbered 13, after V lost 3 bases and J lost 9 bases. This CDR3 spans 15 amino acids. For the CDR3, the DNA is TGCAGTGCTAGTATTCCGGGACTAGGACATACTGAGCAGTTCTTC. Translating gives CSASIPGLGHTEQFF.

In regard to this clone: This same CDR3 is encoded by further DNA sequences in the sample. J is TRBJ1-2 and V is TRBV6-5; 12 bases line up with TRBD1. V lost 5 bases and J lost 5; bases outside the gene matches: 3. Germline CDR1 MNHEY, CDR2 SVGAGI. CDR3 length: 14 amino acids. CDR3 nucleotide sequence: TGTGCCAGCAGTAGGGACAGGGGGCCTTATGGCTACACCTTC. Encoded protein: CASSRDRGPYGYTF.

DNA for the CDR3: TGCGCCAGCAGCTTGTCAGGGACAGGGGTTACTGAAGCTTTCTTT. Encoded protein: CASSLSGTGVTEAFF. The chain links TRBV5-1 to TRBJ1-1, with TRBD1 matching 10 bases. Germline V gene sequence: CDR1 SGHRS, CDR2 YFSETQ. The CDR3 sequence is 15 residues long. V lost 1 base, J lost 5 bases, and 5 bases stayed unmatched.

This clone was recorded once. This chain connects TRBV25-1 to TRBJ2-5; 8 nucleotides agree with TRBD2. CDR1 MGHDK and CDR2 SYGVNS come from the germline V gene. The CDR3 is made up of 17 amino acids. With V trimmed by 5 bases and J by 0 bases, 11 bases remained unmatched. CDR3 DNA: TGTGCCAGCAGTTCAGCATCGACTAGCGCGTACCAAGAGACCCAGTACTTC. This sequence encodes CASSSASTSAYQETQYF.

V is TRBV7-9 and J is TRBJ1-5; D is ambiguous. This CDR3 has 15 residues. The V end was cut by 1 base, the J end by 4 bases, with 11 bases between. CDR1 and CDR2 from the germline V gene are SEHNR and FQNEAQ (reference sequence). Here the CDR3 reads CASSLGGGKNQPQHF. CDR3 nucleotide sequence: TGTGCCAGCAGCTTAGGCGGCGGGAAAAATCAGCCCCAGCATTTT.

The chain uses TRBV7-2 and TRBJ2-2; 12 bases align to TRBD2. The CDR3 runs to 17 residues. J lost 6 bases, V lost 5 bases, and 10 bases had no gene match. Germline V gene data show CDR1 as SGHTA and CDR2 as FQGNSA. CDR3 protein: CASSPTSGRYSAGELFF. The CDR3 coding sequence is TGTGCCAGCAGCCCGACTAGCGGGAGATATAGTGCCGGGGAGCTGTTTTTT.

This chain connects TRBV5-1 to TRBJ2-3; TRBD2 might be the D (6 bases). V lost 3 bases and J 2 bases, leaving 13 bases between the germline ends. The CDR3 runs to 15 residues. CDR1 and CDR2 from the germline V gene are SGHRS and YFSETQ. CDR3 loop: CASSWGDSLTDTQYF. The CDR3 nucleotides read TGCGCCAGCAGCTGGGGGGACTCACTCACAGATACGCAGTATTTT. Based on the CDR3 plus reference TRBV5-1 and TRBJ2-3, the full variable domain is KAGVTQTPRYLIKTRGQQVTLSCSPISGHRSVSWYQQTPGQGLQFLFEYFSETQRNKGNFPGRFSGRQFSNSRSEMNVSTLELGDSALYLCASSWGDSLTDTQYFGPGTRLTVL.

This sequence joins TRBV5-1 and TRBJ1-4; no clear D. The ends were cut back, 4 bases at V and 0 bases at J, with 7 bases in the middle. CDR1 is SGHRS and CDR2 is YFSETQ in the germline V gene. This CDR3 has 14 residues. CDR3 sequence (DNA): TGCGCCAGCAGCCTTACAACAACTAATGAAAAACTGTTTTTT. The encoded protein is CASSLTTTNEKLFF.

In this sample, this clone turned up once. This sequence joins TRBV2 and TRBJ1-1; 7 nucleotides agree with TRBD1. Germline values: CDR1 SNHLY, CDR2 FYNNEI. V dropped 6 bases and J dropped 11; count of bases not matched to a gene: 12. The CDR3 consists of 13 residues. The CDR3 DNA reads TGTGCCAGCAGGACTACAGGGGAGCTCAGGGCTTTCTTT. Its protein product is CASRTTGELRAFF. Drawing the rest from reference TRBV2 and TRBJ1-1, the complete variable domain is EPEVTQTPSHQVTQMGQEVILRCVPISNHLYFYWYRQILGQKVEFLVSFYNNEISEKSEIFDDQFSVERPDGSNFTLKIRSTKLEDSAMYFCASRTTGELRAFFGQGTRLTVV.

This clone was observed a handful of times. The V gene is TRBV5-1, the J gene TRBJ2-2; TRBD1 aligns across 8 bases. Germline V lookup: CDR1 SGHRS, CDR2 YFSETQ. V lost 4 bases to trimming and J lost 1 base; unmatched junction nucleotides: 9. The CDR3 length is 17 residues. The CDR3 here is CASSRSPGTGNTGELFF. CDR3 sequence (DNA): TGCGCCAGCAGCCGATCTCCCGGGACAGGGAACACCGGGGAGCTGTTTTTT.

This clone occurred once. V gene TRBV30 combines with J gene TRBJ1-2; tentatively, D is TRBD1 (5 bases). This CDR3 is built from 15 residues. Germline values: CDR1 GTSNPN, CDR2 SVGIG (reference sequence). Trimming removed 3 bases from V and 6 bases from J, with 20 bases in between. The CDR3 loop reads CAWSQGGPTQDGYTF. The CDR3 DNA reads as TGTGCCTGGAGCCAGGGAGGCCCTACCCAAGATGGCTACACCTTC.

The chain uses TRBV7-3 and TRBJ1-6, with no clear D. Per germline, CDR1 SGHTA and CDR2 FQGTGA. Trimming pared 2 bases from V and 7 bases from J, leaving 12 bases between. CDR3 length equals 15 residues. CDR3: CASSLGLGRNSPLHF. Here the CDR3 DNA reads TGTGCCAGCAGCTTAGGACTGGGGAGGAATTCACCCCTCCACTTT. Together with reference TRBV7-3 and TRBJ1-6, the CDR3 gives the full variable domain: GAGVSQTPSNKVTEKGKYVELRCDPISGHTALYWYRQSLGQGPEFLIYFQGTGAADDSGLPNDRFFAVRPEGSVSTLKIQRTERGDSAVYLCASSLGLGRNSPLHFGNGTRLTVT.

The chain has TRBV2 and TRBJ2-4, with 7 bases aligning to TRBD2. CDR3 size: 17 residues. V was clipped by 6 bases and J by 0 bases; unmatched bases: 11. Germline CDR1 is SNHLY and CDR2 is FYNNEI. CDR3 sequence: CASSPGGRALAKNIQYF. The CDR3 DNA reads TGTGCCAGCAGCCCGGGGGGAAGGGCACTAGCCAAAAACATTCAGTACTTC.

V usage is TRBV27 and J usage is TRBJ2-2; TRBD2 matches 10 bases. This CDR3 is built from 17 residues. Trimming took 4 bases from V and 7 from J; bases not matched to a gene: 12. CDR1 is MNHEY, CDR2 SMNVEV, per germline (reference sequence). The CDR3 is CASSSTLRLAGGGELFF. The DNA of the CDR3 is TGTGCCAGCAGTTCCACCCTACGACTAGCGGGCGGCGGGGAGCTGTTTTTT.

CDR3 in amino acids: CASSDQGDTEAFF. DNA for the CDR3: TGTGCCAGCAGCGATCAGGGGGACACTGAAGCTTTCTTT. The chain is built from TRBV12-3 or TRBV12-4 and TRBJ1-1; 7 bases map to TRBD1. The CDR3 has 13 amino acids. Losses at the gene ends were 6 bases for V and 3 bases for J; bases not matched to a gene: 4.